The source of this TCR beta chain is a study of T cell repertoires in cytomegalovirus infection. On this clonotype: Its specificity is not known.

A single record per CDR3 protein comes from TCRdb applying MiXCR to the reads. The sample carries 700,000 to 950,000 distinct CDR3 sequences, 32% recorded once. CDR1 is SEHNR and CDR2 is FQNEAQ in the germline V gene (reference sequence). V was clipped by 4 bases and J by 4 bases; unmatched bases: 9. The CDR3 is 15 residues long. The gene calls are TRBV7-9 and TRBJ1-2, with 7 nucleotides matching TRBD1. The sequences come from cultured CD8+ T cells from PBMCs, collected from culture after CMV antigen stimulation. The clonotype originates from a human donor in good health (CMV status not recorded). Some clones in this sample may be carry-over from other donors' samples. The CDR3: CASSSGQIYLYGYTF. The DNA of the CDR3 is TGTGCCAGCAGCTCGGGACAGATCTATCTCTATGGCTACACCTTC.